The 7 T cell receptor beta chains in this list originate from one sample, sequenced in a study of T cell responses to AZD1222 COVID-19 vaccine. Method: immunoSEQ multiplex PCR; TCRdb's copy keeps in-frame clones and lacks some. This sample has approximately 190,000 clones, with about nine tenths found just once. Here the sequenced sample was peripheral blood, taken on day 0 of AZD1222 vaccination. These receptors originate from an adult in good health.

The chain has TRBV7-9 and TRBJ2-3; D may be TRBD2 (7 bases). The ends were cut back, 5 bases at V and 2 bases at J, with 17 bases in the middle. Per the germline V gene, CDR1 is SEHNR and CDR2 is FQNEAQ (reference sequence). There are 16 residues in the CDR3. The CDR3 DNA is TGTGCCAGCAGCAGCCTGGCGGGGGCGTCCACAGATACGCAGTATTTT. This translates into CASSSLAGASTDTQYF.

The chain uses TRBV5-1 and TRBJ1-1; no reliable D call. The CDR3 contains 14 residues. Germline CDR1 SGHRS, CDR2 YFSETQ. Deletions cut 2 bases from V and 0 bases from J, with 8 bases between. CDR3 residues: CASSFGQMNTEAFF. For the CDR3, the DNA is TGCGCCAGCAGCTTCGGCCAGATGAACACTGAAGCTTTCTTT.

The gene calls are TRBV7-9 and TRBJ2-5; a weak D match, TRBD1 (5 bases). The CDR3 runs to 14 residues. The germline V gene encodes CDR1 SEHNR and CDR2 FQNEAQ (reference sequence). The V gene lost 1 base and the J gene lost 5 bases, with 11 bases spanning the gap. CDR3 in amino acids: CASSLVREYETQYF. The CDR3 bases are TGTGCCAGCAGCTTAGTCAGGGAATATGAGACCCAGTACTTC.

The V and J genes are TRBV28 and TRBJ1-5; no definite D call. The germline V and J ends were trimmed by 8 bases and 7 bases, with 15 bases remaining between them. From germline, CDR1 is MDHEN and CDR2 SYDVKM. The CDR3 consists of 13 residues. CDR3 in amino acids: CASRPRGGQPQHF. The CDR3 region has the DNA TGTGCCAGCCGACCGCGGGGTGGACAGCCCCAGCATTTT.

The J gene is TRBJ2-2, the V gene TRBV7-9, with D possibly matching TRBD2 (6 bases). The CDR3 extends over 14 amino acids. Germline assignment: CDR1 SEHNR and CDR2 FQNEAQ (reference sequence). The V and J ends lost 6 bases and 2 bases respectively, with 10 bases between them. CDR3 loop: CASRGGYNTGELFF. In DNA, the CDR3 is TGTGCCAGCAGGGGGGGATATAACACCGGGGAGCTGTTTTTT.

Here the CDR3 DNA reads TGTGCCATCAGTGAGGCCCCGGGCCTTAACTATGGCTACACCTTC. This encodes CAISEAPGLNYGYTF. The chain links TRBV10-3 to TRBJ1-2; no clear D. The V end lost 2 bases, the J end lost 1 base, and 11 bases lay between the germline ends. There are 15 residues in the CDR3. The germline V gene encodes CDR1 ENHRY and CDR2 SYGVKD.

This clone has more than one count but fewer than ten. The chain uses TRBV19 and TRBJ1-2, with no clear D. This CDR3 region has 12 residues. With 7 bases removed from V and 11 bases from J, the gap between germline ends came to 17 bases. Germline CDR1 and CDR2: LNHDA and SQIVND (reference sequence). The CDR3 loop is CASTWAQGTYTF. The CDR3 DNA reads TGTGCCAGTACTTGGGCCCAAGGAACTTACACCTTC.